This T cell receptor beta chain derives from a study of cytomegalovirus exposure and HLA in healthy donors. Study conclusions and caveats: The authors considered a cluster of highly shared sequence variants likely to be a sequencing artifact.

The PCR used 60 Vbeta and 13 Jbeta primers. In the study's own analysis: Per a later analysis, the number of unique TCR beta chains was about 80 million, of which roughly 10 million were shared. Profiled with immunoSEQ multiplex PCR; TCRdb holds only in-frame clones, not every one. V and J calls and clone size are copied from that table; D and trimming were computed from the DNA. The sample comprises about 170,000 clones, about 85% of which are singletons, and 1% rests with the top ten. With respect to this clone: Its antigen is as yet unknown.

CDR3 length equals 14 residues. Germline loops: CDR1 WSHSY, CDR2 SAAADI. Trimming took 7 bases from V and 2 from J; bases not matched to a gene: 5. Material for sequencing was PBMCs. This clonotype was sampled from a boy aged 2 to 10 in good health and CMV-seronegative. V and J are TRBV10-2 and TRBJ1-1; 9 nucleotides match TRBD1. CDR3 sequence: CASMGQGINTEAFF. In DNA, the CDR3 is TGCGCCAGCATGGGACAGGGCATAAACACTGAAGCTTTCTTT.